The T cell receptor beta chain described here comes from a study of memory CD4+ T cells and cytomegalovirus serostatus. The sort gate was single viable CD3+CD4+CD8-CD45RO+ cells for memory CD4+ T cells. Sequencing used immunoSEQ multiplex PCR; TCRdb keeps in-frame clones, though not all of them. The profile shows around 63,000 clones, 75% to 80% of them singletons. Germline V gives CDR1 MNHNY, CDR2 SVGAGI (reference sequence). With V trimmed by 8 bases and J by 7 bases, 9 bases remained unmatched. The CDR3 runs 13 residues. The sequenced sample consisted of memory CD4+ T cells from blood. The origin of this receptor is an adult in good health and CMV-seropositive. The chain carries TRBV6-6 and TRBJ1-1, with 8 bases that match TRBD1. CDR3 loop: CASSGGKSGEAFF. For the CDR3, the DNA is TGTGCCAGCTCAGGGGGCAAATCGGGTGAAGCTTTCTTT.